This TCR beta chain was found in a study of cytomegalovirus exposure and HLA in healthy donors. General study results and limits: The majority of CMV-associated TCR beta chains were reported as apparently HLA-restricted in a later analysis.

Germline lookup yields CDR1 SGHDT and CDR2 YYEEEE. The CDR3 runs 14 residues. V gave up 1 base and J gave up 1 base, with 7 bases separating them. Worth noting for this clone: The antigen is not known.

The primer mix had 60 Vbeta and 13 Jbeta primers. Using immunoSEQ multiplex PCR, the repertoire was profiled, and TCRdb retains in-frame clones only, with some absent. The data show 53,000 or so clones, about four fifths seen once. The sample taken for sequencing was PBMCs. This sequence originates from a man between 25 and 39 years old in good health and CMV-seropositive. The chain employs TRBV5-6 and TRBJ2-3, with D hard to call. CDR3 bases: TGTGCCAGCAGCTTGCACACAGGCACAGATACGCAGTATTTT. This codes for CASSLHTGTDTQYF. The full variable domain, its missing parts supplied by reference TRBV5-6 and TRBJ2-3, is DAGVTQSPTHLIKTRGQQVTLRCSPKSGHDTVSWYQQALGQGPQFIFQYYEEEERQRGNFPDRFSGHQFPNYSSELNVNALLLGDSALYLCASSLHTGTDTQYFGPGTRLTVL.